This record concerns one T cell receptor beta chain sequence. The PCR used 60 Vbeta and 13 Jbeta primers. Profiled with immunoSEQ multiplex PCR; TCRdb holds only in-frame clones, not every one. The data hold approximately 130,000 clones, with 70% to 80% observed a single time. These data originate in a study of cytomegalovirus exposure and HLA in healthy donors. Input material: PBMCs. This sequence originates from a woman aged 55-70 years in good health and CMV-seropositive.

As DNA, the CDR3 is TGTGCCAGCAGCTCCCCCAGGACAGGGGGCACTGAAGCTTTCTTT. Encoded protein: CASSSPRTGGTEAFF. The V gene is TRBV13, the J gene TRBJ1-1; 10 bases match TRBD1. Unmatched junction bases numbered 6, after V lost 4 bases and J lost 4 bases. The CDR3 length is 15 residues. The germline V gene has CDR1 PRHDT and CDR2 FYEKMQ (reference sequence).